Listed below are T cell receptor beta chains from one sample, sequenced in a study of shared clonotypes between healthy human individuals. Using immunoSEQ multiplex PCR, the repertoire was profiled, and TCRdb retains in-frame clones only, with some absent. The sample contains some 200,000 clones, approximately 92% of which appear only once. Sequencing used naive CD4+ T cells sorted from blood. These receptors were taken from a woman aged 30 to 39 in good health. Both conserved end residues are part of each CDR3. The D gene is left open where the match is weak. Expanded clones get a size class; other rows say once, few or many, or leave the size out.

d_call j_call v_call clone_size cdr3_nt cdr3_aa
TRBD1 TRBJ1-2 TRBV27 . TGTGCCAGCAGTTCTACAGGGGTTGGCTACACCTTC CASSSTGVGYTF
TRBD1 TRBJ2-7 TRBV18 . TGTGCCAGCTCACCATTCAGGGGGAAATGGGAGCAGTACTTC CASSPFRGKWEQYF
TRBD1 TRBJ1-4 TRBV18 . TGTGCCAGCTCAACACAGGGGACTAATGAAAAACTGTTTTTT CASSTQGTNEKLFF
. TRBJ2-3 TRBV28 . TGTGCCAGCAGCCGGACTGGCAATACGCAGTATTTT CASSRTGNTQYF
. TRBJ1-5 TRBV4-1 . TGCGCCAGCAGCCAAGTCTTGGGGGTAAATCAGCCCCAGCATTTT CASSQVLGVNQPQHF
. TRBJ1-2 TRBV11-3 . TGTGCCAGCAGCTTAGATGGACCAGAGTCCTTC CASSLDGPESF
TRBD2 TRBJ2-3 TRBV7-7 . TGTGCCAGCAGTCTAGCGGGAGGAGATACGCAGTATTTT CASSLAGGDTQYF
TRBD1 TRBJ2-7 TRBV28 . TGTGCCAGCAGGGCCGGGACAGGGAGAGGTTCCTACGAGCAGTACTTC CASRAGTGRGSYEQYF
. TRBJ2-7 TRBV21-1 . TGTGCCAGCAGCACGCCCCCCGGAGGGAACTACGAGCAGTACTTC CASSTPPGGNYEQYF
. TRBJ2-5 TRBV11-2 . TGTGCCAGCAGCCCGGTTGGGGGATTGCAGGAGACCCAGTACTTC CASSPVGGLQETQYF
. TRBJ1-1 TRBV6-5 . TGTGCCAGCAGTTCGGGGATGAACACTGAAGCTTTCTTT CASSSGMNTEAFF
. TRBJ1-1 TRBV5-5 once TGTGCCAGCAGCTTTGCCGGAAAGGAAGCTTTCTTT CASSFAGKEAFF
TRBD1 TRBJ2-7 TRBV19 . TGTGCCAGTAGTCCCACAGGGGGGTCCTACGAGCAGTACTTC CASSPTGGSYEQYF
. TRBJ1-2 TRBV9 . TGTGCCAGCAAAAGCAGCGCGCGATTCTATGGCTACACCTTC CASKSSARFYGYTF
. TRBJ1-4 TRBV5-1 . TGCGCCAGTCCTCCTGGAGCTCGGGAGGGTAATGAAAAACTGTTTTTT CASPPGAREGNEKLFF
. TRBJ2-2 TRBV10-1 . TGCGCCAGCAGCTACAGGATCACCGGGGAGCTGTTTTTT CASSYRITGELFF
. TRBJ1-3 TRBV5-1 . TGCGCCAGCAGCTTGGATATAGAAGCTGGAAACACCATATATTTT CASSLDIEAGNTIYF
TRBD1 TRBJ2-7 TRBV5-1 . TGCGCCAGCAGCTGGCAAGGACAGGTGAGGGACGAGCAGTACTTC CASSWQGQVRDEQYF
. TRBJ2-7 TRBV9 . TGTGCCAGCAGCAAAGCGGGTCGACAGGCGCGTTACGAGCAGTACTTC CASSKAGRQARYEQYF
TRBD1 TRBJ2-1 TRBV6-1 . TGTGCCAGCACTCCAGGGGGCTCCTACAATGAGCAGTTCTTC CASTPGGSYNEQFF
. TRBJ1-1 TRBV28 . TGTGCCAGCGGTTTGTTGGGGCCTGAAGCTTTCTTT CASGLLGPEAFF
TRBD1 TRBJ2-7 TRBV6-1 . TGTGCCAGTTCCCCGGGACAGGGTATATACGAGCAGTACTTC CASSPGQGIYEQYF
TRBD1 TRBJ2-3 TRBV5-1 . TGCGCCAGCAGCTCCGGGACAGGTCCGGGCACAGATACGCAGTATTTT CASSSGTGPGTDTQYF
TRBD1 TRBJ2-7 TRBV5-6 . TGTGCCAGCAGTCCCGGGACAGGGGTCTACGAGCAGTACTTC CASSPGTGVYEQYF
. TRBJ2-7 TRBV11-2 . TGTGCCAGCAGCCGGACCGAGTACGAGCAGTACTTC CASSRTEYEQYF
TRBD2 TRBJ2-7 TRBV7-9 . TGTGCCAGCAGTGGGGGAGCGGGAGGGCCCAAGCAGTACTTC CASSGGAGGPKQYF
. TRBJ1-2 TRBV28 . TGTGCCAGCAGTCCGGGGACACCTAACTATGGCTACACCTTC CASSPGTPNYGYTF
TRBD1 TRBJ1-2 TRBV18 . TGTGCCAGCTCACCAGGAAGCACACAGGGGTATGGCTACACCTTC CASSPGSTQGYGYTF